Shown below are 15 T cell receptor beta chains from a single sample sequenced in a study of T cell repertoires in cytomegalovirus infection. TCRdb independently ran MiXCR on the reads; one entry per CDR3 protein. The sample lists 900,000 to 950,000 distinct CDR3 sequences, about a third occurring once. Their specific antigens are unknown. The sequences come from cultured CD8+ T cells from PBMCs, collected from culture after CMV antigen stimulation. The receptors stem from a human donor in good health (CMV status not recorded). Some clones in this sample may be carry-over from other donors' samples.

The CDR3 DNA reads TGCAGTGCTAGAGGTTACGGAGCAGATACGCAGTATTTT. Translating gives CSARGYGADTQYF. This rearrangement joins TRBV20-1 to TRBJ2-3, with D uncertain. Looked up from germline, CDR1 is DFQATT and CDR2 is SNEGSKA (reference sequence). The CDR3 is made up of 13 amino acids. The ends were cut back, 1 base at V and 4 bases at J, with 9 bases in the middle.

The rearrangement links TRBV27 to TRBJ2-7, with TRBD2 as a possible D gene (6 bases). CDR1 MNHEY and CDR2 SMNVEV come from the germline V gene (reference sequence). The germline V and J ends were trimmed by 6 bases and 1 base, with 10 bases remaining between them. The CDR3 length is 13 residues. CDR3 DNA sequence: TGTGCCAGCAGGGGGGGAAGGTCCTACGAGCAGTACGTC. Amino acids: CASRGGRSYEQYV.

V and J are TRBV5-1 and TRBJ1-2; tentatively, D is TRBD1 (6 bases). The CDR3 runs to 14 residues. V lost 3 bases and J lost 2, with 11 bases in between. CDR1 is SGHRS, CDR2 YFSETQ, per germline. DNA for the CDR3: TGCGCCAGCAGCTCTCATGACAGGAACTATGGCTACACCTTC. Protein product: CASSSHDRNYGYTF.

J is TRBJ2-2 and V is TRBV29-1; D possibly corresponds to TRBD2 (6 bases). The germline gives CDR1 SQVTM, CDR2 ANQGSEA. Trimming stripped 7 bases from V and 0 bases from J, with 12 bases between. CDR3 size: 14 residues. CDR3 sequence reads: CSASGTANTGELFF. In DNA, the CDR3 is TGCAGCGCCTCCGGGACTGCGAACACCGGGGAGCTGTTTTTT.

In its sample, this clonotype was seen a few times. This sequence joins TRBV5-4 and TRBJ2-1, with D possibly being TRBD2 (6 bases). Germline V gives CDR1 SGHNT, CDR2 YYREEE (reference sequence). The CDR3 totals 11 residues. Trimming left V 4 bases short and J 11 bases short, with 10 bases between. As DNA, the CDR3 is TGTGCCAGCAGCCAGGCGGGACAGCAGTTCTTC. It yields the protein CASSQAGQQFF.

V and J are TRBV2 and TRBJ1-6; D call uncertain. V was trimmed by 5 bases and J by 9 bases, leaving 17 bases between them. CDR1 SNHLY and CDR2 FYNNEI come from the germline V gene. The CDR3 covers 15 residues. CDR3 bases: TGTGCCAGCAGTTTGTCGACAACCTCGAGTTCACCCCTCCACTTT. This encodes CASSLSTTSSSPLHF.

This clonotype was seen a handful of times. This chain connects TRBV24-1 to TRBJ2-3, with 7 bases matching TRBD2. Trimming at V came to 2 bases and at J to 10 bases, leaving 5 bases not matched to a gene. The CDR3 consists of 13 residues. Germline loops: CDR1 KGHDR, CDR2 SFDVKD. CDR3 region: CATSDSGLDAQYF. DNA of the CDR3: TGTGCCACCAGTGATTCCGGACTAGACGCGCAGTATTTT.

The table lists this clonotype with a few counts. V usage is TRBV7-8 and J usage is TRBJ1-6; D gene ambiguous. The CDR3 runs to 15 residues. Per germline, CDR1 SGHVS and CDR2 FQNEAQ. The V and J ends lost 2 bases and 13 bases respectively, with 18 bases between them. DNA of the CDR3: TGTGCCAGCAGCTTATTCGACAATATTAGGTTCCCCCTCCACTTT. As protein: CASSLFDNIRFPLHF.

This chain links TRBV20-1 with TRBJ2-1, with D perhaps matching TRBD1 or TRBD2 (6 bases each). Germline values: CDR1 DFQATT, CDR2 SNEGSKA (reference sequence). The CDR3 sequence is 17 residues long. V lost 0 bases and J 0 bases, leaving 15 bases between the germline ends. The CDR3 loop is CSARDRLPGASYNEQFF. CDR3 bases: TGCAGTGCTAGAGATCGACTGCCGGGGGCCTCCTACAATGAGCAGTTCTTC.

The chain has TRBV5-6 and TRBJ2-1; weak D call: TRBD2 (5 bases). CDR1 is SGHDT and CDR2 is YYEEEE in the germline V gene. V was shortened by 0 bases and J by 4 bases, with 14 bases between the two germline ends. The length of the CDR3 is 16 residues. Written as DNA, the CDR3 is TGTGCCAGCAGCTTGGCCCTTAGCGCAAGATACAATGAGCAGTTCTTC. Translated: CASSLALSARYNEQFF. Full variable domain (remainder filled in from reference TRBV5-6 and TRBJ2-1): DAGVTQSPTHLIKTRGQQVTLRCSPKSGHDTVSWYQQALGQGPQFIFQYYEEEERQRGNFPDRFSGHQFPNYSSELNVNALLLGDSALYLCASSLALSARYNEQFFGPGTRLTVL.

Concerning this clonotype itself: The junction and the germline gene differ at one end; a read error may be behind it. The chain joins TRBV6-5 to TRBJ2-7; D uncertain. The CDR3 extends over 10 amino acids. CDR1 MNHEY and CDR2 SVGAGI come from the germline V gene. As DNA, the CDR3 is TGTGTCAGCATCCTCTACGAGCAGTACTTC. This codes for CVSILYEQYF.

This clonotype was picked up a small number of times. The V gene is TRBV19, the J gene TRBJ1-6; D is uncertain. The CDR3 is 13 residues long. With 5 bases removed from V and 7 bases from J, the gap between germline ends came to 9 bases. Germline loops: CDR1 LNHDA, CDR2 SQIVND (reference sequence). Written as DNA, the CDR3 is TGTGCCAGTAGTGATCGGCTGAATTCACCCCTCCACTTT. As protein: CASSDRLNSPLHF. The whole variable domain, remainder taken from reference TRBV19 and TRBJ1-6, is DGGITQSPKYLFRKEGQNVTLSCEQNLNHDAMYWYRQDPGQGLRLIYYSQIVNDFQKGDIAEGYSVSREKKESFPLTVTSAQKNPTAFYLCASSDRLNSPLHFGNGTRLTVT.

This chain uses TRBV15 with TRBJ2-7; a possible D gene is TRBD1 (5 bases). Germline V gene lookup returns CDR1 LNHNV and CDR2 YYDKDF (reference sequence). V lost 0 bases and J lost 7, with 16 bases in between. The CDR3 runs to 15 residues. The CDR3 protein is CATSRDLGRVREQYV. CDR3 DNA sequence: TGTGCCACCAGCAGAGATTTAGGCAGGGTTAGGGAGCAGTACGTC.

This chain links TRBV29-1 with TRBJ2-1, with 8 bases matching TRBD1. The CDR3 is 14 amino acids. With 6 bases clipped from V and 4 bases from J, the junction kept 8 bases outside the gene matches. Germline CDR1 reads SQVTM; CDR2 reads ANQGSEA. The CDR3 DNA sequence: TGCAGCGTAAACGACAGGGGTGAATACAATGAGCAGTTCTTC. Translating gives CSVNDRGEYNEQFF.

This clonotype was counted only a few times. V gene TRBV7-6 combines with J gene TRBJ2-5, with 10 bases aligning to TRBD2. In germline, CDR1 is SGHVS, CDR2 FNYEAQ. The CDR3 has 13 residues. The junction had 4 bases not matched to a gene; V was cut back by 6 bases and J by 6 bases. CDR3 region: CASSPSGGQTQYF. CDR3 sequence (DNA): TGTGCCAGCAGTCCTAGCGGGGGTCAGACCCAGTACTTC.